The sequence of this T cell receptor (beta chain) was determined in a study of spatial heterogeneity in lung cancer. Using its own MiXCR run on the 5' RACE reads, TCRdb lists one record per CDR3 protein. Of roughly 48,000 distinct CDR3 sequences detected, approximately 5% appear once; the ten largest clones hold 11%. Germline loops: CDR1 SQVTM, CDR2 ANQGSEA. This CDR3 region has 12 residues. The V and J ends lost 0 bases and 3 bases respectively, with 6 bases between them. Time point: sample taken at primary tumor resection. Frozen PBMC, nontumor lung or tumor provided whole RNA, which was sequenced unsorted. The table lists this clonotype with many counts.

This material consisted of PBMCs, taken at surgery. The chain recombines TRBV29-1 with TRBJ2-7, with D hard to call. The TCR comes from a male donor with early-stage non-small cell lung cancer. CDR3 region: CSVEDLSYEQYF. The CDR3 region has the DNA TGCAGCGTTGAAGATCTAAGCTACGAGCAGTACTTC.